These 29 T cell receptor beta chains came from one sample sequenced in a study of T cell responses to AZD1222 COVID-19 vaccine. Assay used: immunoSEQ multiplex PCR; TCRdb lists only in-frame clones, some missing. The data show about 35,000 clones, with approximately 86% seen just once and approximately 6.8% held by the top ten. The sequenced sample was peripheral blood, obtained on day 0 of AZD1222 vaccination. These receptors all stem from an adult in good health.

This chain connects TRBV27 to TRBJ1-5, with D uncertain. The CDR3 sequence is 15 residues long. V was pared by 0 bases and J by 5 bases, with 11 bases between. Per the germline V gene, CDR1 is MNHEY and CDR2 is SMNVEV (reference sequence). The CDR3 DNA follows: TGTGCCAGCAGTTTATCGGCAGCTCGGGATCAGCCCCAGCATTTT. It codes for CASSLSAARDQPQHF.

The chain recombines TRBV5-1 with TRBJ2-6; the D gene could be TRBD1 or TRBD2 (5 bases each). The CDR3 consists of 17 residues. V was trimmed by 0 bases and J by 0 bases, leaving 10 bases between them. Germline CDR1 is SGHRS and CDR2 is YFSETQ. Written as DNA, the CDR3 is TGCGCCAGCAGCTTGGCCGGGGCCCGCTCTGGGGCCAACGTCCTGACTTTC. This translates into CASSLAGARSGANVLTF.

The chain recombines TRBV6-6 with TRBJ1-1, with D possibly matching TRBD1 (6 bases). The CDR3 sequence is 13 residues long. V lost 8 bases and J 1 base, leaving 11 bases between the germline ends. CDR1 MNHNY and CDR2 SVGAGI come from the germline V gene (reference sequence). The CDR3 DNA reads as TGTGCCAGCCAGGAGGGACAGAACACTGAAGCTTTCTTT. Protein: CASQEGQNTEAFF.

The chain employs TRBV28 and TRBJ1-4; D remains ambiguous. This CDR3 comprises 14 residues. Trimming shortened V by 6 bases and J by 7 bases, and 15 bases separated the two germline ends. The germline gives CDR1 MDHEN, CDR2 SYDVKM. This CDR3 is CASSLGGWGEKLFF. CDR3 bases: TGTGCCAGCAGCCTCGGTGGTTGGGGTGAAAAACTGTTTTTT.

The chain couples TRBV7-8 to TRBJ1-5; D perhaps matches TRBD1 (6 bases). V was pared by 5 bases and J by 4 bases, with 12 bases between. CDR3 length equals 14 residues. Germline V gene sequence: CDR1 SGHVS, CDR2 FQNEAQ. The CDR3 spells CASSPIGGNQPQHF. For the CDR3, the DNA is TGTGCCAGCAGCCCGATAGGGGGGAATCAGCCCCAGCATTTT.

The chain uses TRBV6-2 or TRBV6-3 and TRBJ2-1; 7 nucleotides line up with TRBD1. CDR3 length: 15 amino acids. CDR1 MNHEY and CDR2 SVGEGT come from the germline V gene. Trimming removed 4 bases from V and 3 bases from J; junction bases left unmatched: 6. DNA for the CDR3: TGTGCCAGCAGTTCCGCCGGGACAGACTACAATGAGCAGTTCTTC. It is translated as CASSSAGTDYNEQFF.

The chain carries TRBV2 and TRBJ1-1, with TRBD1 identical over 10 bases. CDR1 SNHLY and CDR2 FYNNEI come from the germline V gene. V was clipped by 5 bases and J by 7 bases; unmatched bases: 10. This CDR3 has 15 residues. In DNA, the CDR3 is TGTGCCAGCAGTACAGGGACAGGGGCGAGGGTTGAAGCTTTCTTT. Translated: CASSTGTGARVEAFF. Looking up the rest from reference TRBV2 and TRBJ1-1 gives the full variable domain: EPEVTQTPSHQVTQMGQEVILRCVPISNHLYFYWYRQILGQKVEFLVSFYNNEISEKSEIFDDQFSVERPDGSNFTLKIRSTKLEDSAMYFCASSTGTGARVEAFFGQGTRLTVV.

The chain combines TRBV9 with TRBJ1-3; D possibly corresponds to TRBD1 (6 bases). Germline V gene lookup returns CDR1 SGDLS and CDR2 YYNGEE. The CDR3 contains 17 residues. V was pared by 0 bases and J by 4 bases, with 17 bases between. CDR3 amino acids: CASSVATGRAHGNTIYF. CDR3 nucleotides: TGTGCCAGCAGCGTAGCTACAGGGAGGGCGCACGGAAACACCATATATTTT.

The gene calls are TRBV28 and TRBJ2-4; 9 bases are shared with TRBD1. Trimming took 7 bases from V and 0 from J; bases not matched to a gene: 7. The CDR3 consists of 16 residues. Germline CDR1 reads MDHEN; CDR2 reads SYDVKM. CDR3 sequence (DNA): TGTGCCAGCACCCAACAGGGGGCGCTAGCCAAAAACATTCAGTACTTC. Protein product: CASTQQGALAKNIQYF.

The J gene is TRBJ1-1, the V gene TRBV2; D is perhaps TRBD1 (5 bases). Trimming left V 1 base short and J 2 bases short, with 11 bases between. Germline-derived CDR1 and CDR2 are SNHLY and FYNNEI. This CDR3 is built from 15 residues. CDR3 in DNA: TGTGCCAGCAGTGAAGACAGGAATGTAAACACTGAAGCTTTCTTT. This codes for CASSEDRNVNTEAFF.

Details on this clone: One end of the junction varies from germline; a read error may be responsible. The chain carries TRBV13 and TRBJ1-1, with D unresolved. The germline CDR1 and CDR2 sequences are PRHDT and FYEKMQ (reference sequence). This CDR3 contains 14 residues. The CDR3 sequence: CASSSTDMNTGAFF. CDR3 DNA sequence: TGTGCCAGCAGCTCAACCGATATGAACACTGGAGCTTTCTTT.

The CDR3 DNA reads TGCGCCAGCAGCCAAGAAAGTGGAACAGTAAATTCACCCCTCCACTTT. Its protein is CASSQESGTVNSPLHF. The chain recombines TRBV4-1 with TRBJ1-6; D uncertain. CDR3 length: 16 residues. Trimming shortened V by 0 bases and J by 7 bases, and 13 bases separated the two germline ends. Germline V lookup: CDR1 MGHRA, CDR2 YSYEKL.

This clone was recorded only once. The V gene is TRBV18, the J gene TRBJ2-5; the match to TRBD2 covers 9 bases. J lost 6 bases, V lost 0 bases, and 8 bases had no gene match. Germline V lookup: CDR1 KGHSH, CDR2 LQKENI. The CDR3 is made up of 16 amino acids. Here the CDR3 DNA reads TGTGCCAGCTCACCACCCAACACTAGCGGGCGCAAGACCCAGTACTTC. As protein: CASSPPNTSGRKTQYF.

CDR3 sequence reads: CSASQGYSGNTIYF. CDR3 sequence (DNA): TGCAGTGCTAGTCAGGGTTACTCTGGAAACACCATATATTTT. The chain joins TRBV20-1 to TRBJ1-3, with D perhaps matching TRBD1 (5 bases). Germline V gene lookup returns CDR1 DFQATT and CDR2 SNEGSKA (reference sequence). Trimming shortened V by 3 bases and J by 0 bases, and 9 bases separated the two germline ends. The CDR3 contains 14 residues.

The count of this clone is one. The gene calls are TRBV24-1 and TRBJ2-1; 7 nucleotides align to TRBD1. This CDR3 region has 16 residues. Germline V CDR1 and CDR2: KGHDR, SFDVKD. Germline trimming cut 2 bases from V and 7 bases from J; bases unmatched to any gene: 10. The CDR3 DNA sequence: TGTGCCACCAGTGATTCCACCGAGGGGGCTGGGAATGAGCAGTTCTTC. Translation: CATSDSTEGAGNEQFF.

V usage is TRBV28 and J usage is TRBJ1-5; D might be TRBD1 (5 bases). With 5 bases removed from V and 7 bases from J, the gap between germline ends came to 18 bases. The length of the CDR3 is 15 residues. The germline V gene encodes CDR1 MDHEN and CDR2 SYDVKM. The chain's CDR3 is CASSPIGGGEQPQHF. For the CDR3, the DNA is TGTGCCAGCAGTCCCATTGGGGGGGGTGAGCAGCCCCAGCATTTT.

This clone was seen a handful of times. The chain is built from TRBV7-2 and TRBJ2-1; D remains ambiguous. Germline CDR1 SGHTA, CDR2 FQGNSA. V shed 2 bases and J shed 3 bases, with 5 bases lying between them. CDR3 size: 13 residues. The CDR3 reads CASSLLYYNEQFF. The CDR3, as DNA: TGTGCCAGCAGCTTATTATACTACAATGAGCAGTTCTTC.

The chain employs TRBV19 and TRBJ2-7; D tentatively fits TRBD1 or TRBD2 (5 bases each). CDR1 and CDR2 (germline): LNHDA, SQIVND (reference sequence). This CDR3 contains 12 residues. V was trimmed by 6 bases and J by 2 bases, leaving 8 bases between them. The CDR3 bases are TGTGCCAGTAGCCGGGGCGCCTACGAGCAGTACTTC. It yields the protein CASSRGAYEQYF. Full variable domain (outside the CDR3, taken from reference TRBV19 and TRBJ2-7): DGGITQSPKYLFRKEGQNVTLSCEQNLNHDAMYWYRQDPGQGLRLIYYSQIVNDFQKGDIAEGYSVSREKKESFPLTVTSAQKNPTAFYLCASSRGAYEQYFGPGTRLTVT.

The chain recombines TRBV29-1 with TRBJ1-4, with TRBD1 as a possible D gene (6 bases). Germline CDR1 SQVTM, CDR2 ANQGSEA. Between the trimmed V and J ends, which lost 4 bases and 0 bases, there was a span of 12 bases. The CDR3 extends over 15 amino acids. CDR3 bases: TGCAGCGTTGGTCAGGGGCCAGCAACTAATGAAAAACTGTTTTTT. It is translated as CSVGQGPATNEKLFF.

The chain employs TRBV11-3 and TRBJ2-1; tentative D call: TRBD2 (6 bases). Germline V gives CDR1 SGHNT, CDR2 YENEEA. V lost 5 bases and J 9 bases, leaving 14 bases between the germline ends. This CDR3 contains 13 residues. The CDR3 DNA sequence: TGTGCCAGCAGCATTACTAGCTTCGGTGAGCAGTTCTTC. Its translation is CASSITSFGEQFF. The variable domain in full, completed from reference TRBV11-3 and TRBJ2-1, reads EAGVVQSPRYKIIEKKQPVAFWCNPISGHNTLYWYLQNLGQGPELLIRYENEEAVDDSQLPKDRFSAERLKGVDSTLKIQPAELGDSAVYLCASSITSFGEQFFGPGTRLTVL.

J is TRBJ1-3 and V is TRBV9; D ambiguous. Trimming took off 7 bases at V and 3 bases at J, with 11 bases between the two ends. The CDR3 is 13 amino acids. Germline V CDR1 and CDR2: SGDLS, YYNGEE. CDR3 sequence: CASPRSYGNTIYF. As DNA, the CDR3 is TGTGCCAGCCCCCGGAGTTATGGAAACACCATATATTTT. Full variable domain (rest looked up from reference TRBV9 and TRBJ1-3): DSGVTQTPKHLITATGQRVTLRCSPRSGDLSVYWYQQSLDQGLQFLIQYYNGEERAKGNILERFSAQQFPDLHSELNLSSLELGDSALYFCASPRSYGNTIYFGEGSWLTVV.

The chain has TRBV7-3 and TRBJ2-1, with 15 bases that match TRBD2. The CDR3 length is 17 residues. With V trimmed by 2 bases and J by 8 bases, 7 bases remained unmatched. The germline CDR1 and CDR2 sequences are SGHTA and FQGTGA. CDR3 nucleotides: TGTGCCAGCAGCTTATTCCACCGGACTAGCGGGGGGGATGAGCAGTTCTTC. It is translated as CASSLFHRTSGGDEQFF. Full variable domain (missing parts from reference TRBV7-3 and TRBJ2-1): GAGVSQTPSNKVTEKGKYVELRCDPISGHTALYWYRQSLGQGPEFLIYFQGTGAADDSGLPNDRFFAVRPEGSVSTLKIQRTERGDSAVYLCASSLFHRTSGGDEQFFGPGTRLTVL.

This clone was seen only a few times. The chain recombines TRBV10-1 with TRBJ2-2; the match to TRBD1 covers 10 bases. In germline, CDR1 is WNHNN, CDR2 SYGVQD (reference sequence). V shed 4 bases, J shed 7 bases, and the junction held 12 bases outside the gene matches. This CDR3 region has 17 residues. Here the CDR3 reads CASSGRQGQGTVGELFF. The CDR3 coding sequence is TGCGCCAGCAGTGGTCGGCAGGGACAGGGGACGGTCGGGGAGCTGTTTTTT.

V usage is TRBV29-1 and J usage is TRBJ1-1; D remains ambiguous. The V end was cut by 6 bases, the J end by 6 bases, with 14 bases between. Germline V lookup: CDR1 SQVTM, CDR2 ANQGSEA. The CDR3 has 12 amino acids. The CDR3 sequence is CSVPGWGSEAFF. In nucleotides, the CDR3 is TGCAGCGTCCCCGGATGGGGATCTGAAGCTTTCTTT.

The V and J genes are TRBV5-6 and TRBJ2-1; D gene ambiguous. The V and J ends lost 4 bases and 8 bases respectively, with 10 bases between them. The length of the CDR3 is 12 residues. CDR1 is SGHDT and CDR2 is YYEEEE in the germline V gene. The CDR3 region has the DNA TGTGCCAGCAGCCTCATTGGGGATGAGCAGTTCTTC. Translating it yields CASSLIGDEQFF.

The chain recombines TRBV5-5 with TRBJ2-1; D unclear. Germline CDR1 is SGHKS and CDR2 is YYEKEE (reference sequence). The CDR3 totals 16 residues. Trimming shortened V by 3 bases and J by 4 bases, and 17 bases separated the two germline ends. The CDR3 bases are TGTGCCAGCAGCTGGAGCCCCTCGGCTTTATACAATGAGCAGTTCTTC. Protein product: CASSWSPSALYNEQFF.

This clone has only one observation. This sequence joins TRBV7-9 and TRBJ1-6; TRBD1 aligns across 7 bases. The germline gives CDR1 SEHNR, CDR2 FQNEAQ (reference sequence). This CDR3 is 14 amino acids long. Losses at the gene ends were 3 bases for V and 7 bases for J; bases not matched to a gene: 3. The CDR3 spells CASSLSTGNSPLHF. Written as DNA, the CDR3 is TGTGCCAGCAGCTTGTCGACAGGGAATTCACCCCTCCACTTT.

The CDR3 sequence is CASSDAGRRAFF. The CDR3 DNA reads as TGTGCCAGCAGTGACGCCGGGAGGAGGGCTTTCTTT. The rearrangement links TRBV2 to TRBJ1-1; no firm D call. V lost 3 bases to trimming and J lost 11 bases, with 13 bases between them. The CDR3 is made up of 12 amino acids. Per the germline V gene, CDR1 is SNHLY and CDR2 is FYNNEI. Full variable domain (remainder filled in from reference TRBV2 and TRBJ1-1): EPEVTQTPSHQVTQMGQEVILRCVPISNHLYFYWYRQILGQKVEFLVSFYNNEISEKSEIFDDQFSVERPDGSNFTLKIRSTKLEDSAMYFCASSDAGRRAFFGQGTRLTVV.

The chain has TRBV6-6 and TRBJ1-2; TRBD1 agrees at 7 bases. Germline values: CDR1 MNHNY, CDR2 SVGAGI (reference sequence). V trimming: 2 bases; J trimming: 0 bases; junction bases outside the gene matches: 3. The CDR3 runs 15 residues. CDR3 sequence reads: CASSYLQGPNYGYTF. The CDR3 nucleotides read TGTGCCAGCAGTTACCTACAGGGGCCTAACTATGGCTACACCTTC.